The 21 T cell receptor beta chains reported below all come from one sample, sequenced in a study of low-dose radiotherapy and immunotherapy resistance in tumors. Time point noted: before trial treatment. TRAV and TRBV primers primed cDNA for both TCRalpha and TCRbeta. TCRs were amplified for 15 to 25 PCR cycles with a constant-region primer and V-primer adapter. Each CDR3 protein is one row after TCRdb ran MiXCR on the reads. The sample holds tens of thousands of distinct CDR3 sequences, around 9.2% seen once. This specimen was PBMCs, taken before treatment. The source is a male donor with prostate cancer.

In regard to this clonotype: A far larger clone is a single base away, which makes a read error likely. The chain couples TRBV29-1 to TRBJ2-5, with 9 nucleotides matching TRBD2. V was clipped by 4 bases and J by 11 bases; unmatched bases: 14. The CDR3 totals 14 residues. Germline V CDR1 and CDR2: SQVTM, ANQGSEA. DNA for the CDR3: TGCAGCGTTGGGGCTAGCGGGAATTACAATGAGCAGTACTTC. It specifies CSVGASGNYNEQYF.

This clonotype was recorded at least ten times. The gene calls are TRBV9 and TRBJ1-5; 12 positions match TRBD1. The CDR3 totals 16 residues. V shed 4 bases, J shed 2 bases, and the junction held 4 bases outside the gene matches. Germline V CDR1 and CDR2: SGDLS, YYNGEE. The CDR3 spells CASSTGTGGGNQPQHF. The CDR3 coding sequence is TGTGCCAGCAGCACCGGGACAGGGGGCGGCAATCAGCCCCAGCATTTT.

This clonotype was seen repeatedly, ten times or more. J is TRBJ2-3 and V is TRBV29-1; maybe TRBD1 (6 bases). Trimming took 5 bases from V and 3 from J, leaving 9 bases between them. Germline V gives CDR1 SQVTM, CDR2 ANQGSEA. This CDR3 has 12 residues. CDR3 DNA: TGCAGCGTTAGTCAGGGGACAGATACGCAGTATTTT. Protein: CSVSQGTDTQYF.

This clonotype was detected ten times or more. The CDR3 DNA sequence: TGCAGTGCTAGAAGTCCAGCGGGGGTAGGAGAGACCCAGTACTTC. This encodes CSARSPAGVGETQYF. This chain links TRBV20-1 with TRBJ2-5, with 8 bases identical to TRBD2. This CDR3 is built from 15 residues. The trim removed 2 bases at V and 4 bases at J, leaving 9 bases unmatched. Germline CDR1 DFQATT, CDR2 SNEGSKA (reference sequence).

In its sample, this clonotype was seen many times. The V call is TRBV4-1, the J call TRBJ2-1, with TRBD2 matching over 9 bases. Per the germline V gene, CDR1 is MGHRA and CDR2 is YSYEKL. V shed 5 bases and J 4 bases; nucleotides not matched to a gene: 9. The CDR3 has 16 amino acids. The CDR3 DNA reads TGCGCCAGCAGCGAGGGGCCTAGCGGGACTTACAATGAGCAGTTCTTC. Encoded protein: CASSEGPSGTYNEQFF.

This clonotype was counted many times. This chain joins TRBV5-6 and TRBJ2-1; D is unclear. V gave up 0 bases and J gave up 5 bases, with 9 bases separating them. The CDR3 consists of 14 residues. Germline V CDR1 and CDR2: SGHDT, YYEEEE. The CDR3 DNA sequence: TGTGCCAGCAGCTTGGTAGGCCGAAACAATGAGCAGTTCTTC. The encoded protein is CASSLVGRNNEQFF.

In this sample, this clonotype turned up many times. V is TRBV2 and J is TRBJ2-7; D unresolved. Trimming left V 6 bases short and J 4 bases short, with 7 bases between. Per the germline V gene, CDR1 is SNHLY and CDR2 is FYNNEI. The CDR3 covers 11 residues. Here the CDR3 DNA reads TGTGCCAGCAGAGAGAAATACGAGCAGTACTTC. It codes for CASREKYEQYF.

At least ten counts were recorded for this clonotype. The V and J genes are TRBV20-1 and TRBJ2-5; the D gene is possibly TRBD2 (6 bases). The CDR3 extends over 14 amino acids. The germline gives CDR1 DFQATT, CDR2 SNEGSKA (reference sequence). Trimming shortened V by 5 bases and J by 5 bases, and 18 bases separated the two germline ends. CDR3 in amino acids: CSAAPLLGRETQYF. CDR3 DNA: TGCAGTGCTGCCCCCCTATTGGGGAGGGAGACCCAGTACTTC.

This clonotype showed up many times. The gene calls are TRBV7-2 and TRBJ2-1; D assignment may be TRBD1 or TRBD2 (5 bases each). Trimming removed 6 bases from V and 10 bases from J, with 16 bases in between. Looked up from germline, CDR1 is SGHTA and CDR2 is FQGNSA. CDR3 length: 13 amino acids. For the CDR3, the DNA is TGTGCCAGCAGTCAGGGAGTCTCGCGGGAGCAGTTCTTC. It translates to CASSQGVSREQFF. The full variable domain, with the rest looked up from reference TRBV7-2 and TRBJ2-1, is GAGVSQSPSNKVTEKGKDVELRCDPISGHTALYWYRQSLGQGLEFLIYFQGNSAPDKSGLPSDRFSAERTGGSVSTLTIQRTQQEDSAVYLCASSQGVSREQFFGPGTRLTVL.

Many counts were recorded for this clonotype. The chain recombines TRBV23-1 with TRBJ2-1; weak D call: TRBD1 (5 bases). TRBV23-1 is an open reading frame whose function is uncertain. Trimming stripped 4 bases from V and 4 bases from J, with 17 bases between. The CDR3 contains 16 residues. CDR3 sequence reads: CASSPRERRWYNEQFF. Written as DNA, the CDR3 is TGCGCCAGCAGTCCCAGGGAAAGGCGGTGGTACAATGAGCAGTTCTTC.

The table lists this clonotype with many counts. The chain links TRBV7-2 to TRBJ2-7, with a tentative D call TRBD2 (5 bases). Germline CDR1 SGHTA, CDR2 FQGNSA. This CDR3 contains 15 residues. V lost 1 base to trimming and J lost 0 bases, with 10 bases between them. CDR3 nucleotides: TGTGCCAGCAGCTTAGACCAAGGGAGCTCCTACGAGCAGTACTTC. It yields the protein CASSLDQGSSYEQYF.

Many counts were recorded for this clonotype. The CDR3 DNA sequence: TGTGCCAGCAGCATAAGCGGGAGTGCCTACAATGAGCAGTTCTTC. It codes for CASSISGSAYNEQFF. The genes are TRBV9 and TRBJ2-1; 8 positions match TRBD2. Germline V lookup: CDR1 SGDLS, CDR2 YYNGEE. V shed 4 bases, J shed 2 bases, and the junction held 5 bases outside the gene matches. The CDR3 contains 15 residues.

This clonotype was picked up many times. The J gene is TRBJ2-1, the V gene TRBV29-1; the match to TRBD1 covers 8 bases. Germline CDR1 SQVTM, CDR2 ANQGSEA. Losses at the gene ends were 3 bases for V and 8 bases for J; bases not matched to a gene: 6. The CDR3 covers 13 residues. The CDR3 nucleotides are TGCAGCGTTGAGCCAGGGGGCAGGGATGAGCAGTTCTTC. Translated: CSVEPGGRDEQFF.

This clonotype was recorded many times. V and J are TRBV6-2 or TRBV6-3 and TRBJ1-1, with 7 positions matching TRBD1. Germline trimming cut 6 bases from V and 0 bases from J; bases unmatched to any gene: 4. This CDR3 has 14 residues. Per the germline V gene, CDR1 is MNHEY and CDR2 is SVGEGT. Written as DNA, the CDR3 is TGTGCCAGCAGCCTGGGACAGATGAACACTGAAGCTTTCTTT. As protein: CASSLGQMNTEAFF.

This clonotype showed up many times. V is TRBV13 and J is TRBJ2-7, with 10 bases matching TRBD2. Trimming cost V 5 bases and J 5 bases; bases outside gene matches: 6. The length of the CDR3 is 14 residues. The germline V gene has CDR1 PRHDT and CDR2 FYEKMQ (reference sequence). DNA for the CDR3: TGTGCCAGCAGCCTAAAGCGGGAGGGCCACGAGCAGTACTTC. Protein product: CASSLKREGHEQYF.

This clonotype was recorded at least ten times. The chain carries TRBV6-2 or TRBV6-3 and TRBJ1-5, with D perhaps matching TRBD1 (5 bases). The germline V gene encodes CDR1 MNHEY and CDR2 SVGEGT. This CDR3 contains 15 residues. V lost 5 bases, J lost 2 bases, and 13 bases lay in between. The CDR3 nucleotides are TGTGCCAGCAGTCCTGGGGGGATAGGCAATCAGCCCCAGCATTTT. Protein sequence: CASSPGGIGNQPQHF.

At least ten counts were recorded for this clonotype. This chain joins TRBV29-1 and TRBJ1-1, with D possibly being TRBD1 (5 bases). Germline CDR1 SQVTM, CDR2 ANQGSEA. V shed 5 bases and J shed 1 base, with 8 bases lying between them. The CDR3 contains 12 residues. The CDR3 reads CSVRGTNTEAFF. CDR3 coding DNA: TGCAGCGTTAGGGGTACGAACACTGAAGCTTTCTTT.

About this clonotype itself: A far larger clone is a single base away, which makes a read error likely. V and J are TRBV26 and TRBJ2-7. TRBV26 is classified as a pseudogene. The CDR3 has 11 amino acids. The CDR3 sequence is CVSSGAYEQYF. Here the CDR3 DNA reads TGTGTCAGCAGTGGTGCCTACGAGCAGTACTTC.

This clonotype was picked up many times. The chain combines TRBV6-8 with TRBJ1-6; D unresolved. The V end was cut by 2 bases, the J end by 0 bases, with 8 bases between. The CDR3 totals 16 residues. Per the germline V gene, CDR1 is MNHGY and CDR2 is SAAAGT. The CDR3 loop reads CASSYDKSSYNSPLHF. The CDR3 region has the DNA TGTGCCAGCAGTTACGACAAGAGCTCCTATAATTCACCCCTCCACTTT.

There are many counts of this clonotype. The chain links TRBV4-1 to TRBJ2-1; either TRBD1 or TRBD2 may fit D (5 bases each). V lost 1 base and J 9 bases, leaving 13 bases between the germline ends. The CDR3 consists of 14 residues. Germline V lookup: CDR1 MGHRA, CDR2 YSYEKL. CDR3 bases: TGCGCCAGCAGCCAAGCCATGGGGGTTGCTGAGCAGTTCTTC. Amino acid sequence: CASSQAMGVAEQFF.

This clonotype was recorded at least ten times. The chain carries TRBV6-5 and TRBJ1-3; 7 bases are a match to TRBD1. Germline CDR1 is MNHEY and CDR2 is SVGAGI. V lost 0 bases, J lost 0 bases, and 2 bases stayed unmatched. This CDR3 has 16 amino acids. CDR3 loop: CASSYSTGRSGNTIYF. The CDR3 nucleotides read TGTGCCAGCAGTTACTCGACAGGGCGCTCTGGAAACACCATATATTTT.